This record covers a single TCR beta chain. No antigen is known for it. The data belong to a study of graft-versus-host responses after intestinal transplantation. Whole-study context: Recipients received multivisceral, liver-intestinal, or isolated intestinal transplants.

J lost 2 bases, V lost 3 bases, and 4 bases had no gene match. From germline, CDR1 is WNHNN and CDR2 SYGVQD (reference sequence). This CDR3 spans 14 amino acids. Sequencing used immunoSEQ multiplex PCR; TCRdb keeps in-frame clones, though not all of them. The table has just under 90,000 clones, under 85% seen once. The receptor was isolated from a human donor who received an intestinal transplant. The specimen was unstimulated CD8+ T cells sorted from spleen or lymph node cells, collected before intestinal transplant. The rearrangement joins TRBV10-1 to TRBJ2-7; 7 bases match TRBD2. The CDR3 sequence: CASSERAGAYEQYF. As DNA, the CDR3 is TGCGCCAGCAGTGAAAGGGCGGGAGCCTACGAGCAGTACTTC.